This T cell receptor beta chain was recovered during a study of blood T cell repertoires in COVID-19. Study-level background: Researchers got acute and convalescent COVID-19 samples from the United States, Italy and Spain.

Clones were read by immunoSEQ multiplex PCR, and TCRdb kept only the in-frame ones, dropping some. This table has 200,000 to 300,000 clones, under 90% appearing once. Trimming pared 5 bases from V and 3 bases from J, leaving 8 bases between. This CDR3 is built from 12 residues. Germline V gene data show CDR1 as LNHDA and CDR2 as SQIVND (reference sequence). The TCR sequence derives from a man between 60 and 75 years old with acute or convalescent COVID-19. Sequencing used peripheral blood. V and J are TRBV19 and TRBJ2-7; D perhaps matches TRBD2 (5 bases). CDR3 nucleotide sequence: TGTGCCAGTAGTCCGGGGTTCTACGAGCAGTACTTC. Translation gives CASSPGFYEQYF.